This passage covers 29 T cell receptor beta chains from one sample sequenced in a study of OX40 agonist ivuxolimab in advanced cancers. Repertoires were generated with immunoSEQ multiplex PCR, while TCRdb's copy carries only in-frame clones and drops some. The table records roughly 23,000 clones, roughly 80% of them present only once. The material sequenced was CD4+ or CD8+ T cells sorted from blood, taken in a trial of the OX40 agonist ivuxolimab. The receptors come from an adult with an advanced solid tumor such as melanoma, head and neck, liver or kidney cancer.

The chain recombines TRBV28 with TRBJ2-7, with 8 bases lining up with TRBD2. V lost 7 bases to trimming and J lost 2 bases; unmatched junction nucleotides: 10. The CDR3 runs to 15 residues. Germline V gene lookup returns CDR1 MDHEN and CDR2 SYDVKM. For the CDR3, the DNA is TGTGCCAGCACGCCACCGACTAGCGCTACCTACGAGCAGTACTTC. Its protein product is CASTPPTSATYEQYF.

The J gene is TRBJ1-2, the V gene TRBV19; tentative D call: TRBD1 (6 bases). Looked up from germline, CDR1 is LNHDA and CDR2 is SQIVND (reference sequence). Between the trimmed V and J ends, which lost 9 bases and 8 bases, there was a span of 19 bases. The CDR3 covers 13 residues. Here the CDR3 reads CASLGGGAAGYTF. CDR3 bases: TGTGCCAGCCTGGGTGGGGGCGCGGCCGGCTACACCTTC.

This chain connects TRBV27 to TRBJ2-7, with a tentative D call TRBD1 (6 bases). The CDR3 sequence is 17 residues long. The V gene lost 6 bases and the J gene lost 4 bases, with 25 bases spanning the gap. Germline values: CDR1 MNHEY, CDR2 SMNVEV (reference sequence). CDR3: CASSLTIDRRHVYEQYF. The CDR3, as DNA: TGTGCCAGCAGCCTAACTATTGACAGGCGCCATGTGTACGAGCAGTACTTC.

The chain uses TRBV7-2 and TRBJ2-3; D is unresolved. This CDR3 is built from 12 residues. The germline CDR1 and CDR2 sequences are SGHTA and FQGNSA. V lost 4 bases and J lost 4, with 6 bases in between. The CDR3 sequence: CASSSVADTQYF. The CDR3 nucleotides read TGTGCCAGCAGCTCCGTTGCAGATACGCAGTATTTT.

V gene TRBV27 combines with J gene TRBJ2-3, with 10 bases that match TRBD1. Germline CDR1 and CDR2: MNHEY and SMNVEV (reference sequence). The junction had 2 bases not matched to a gene; V was cut back by 4 bases and J by 1 base. The CDR3 covers 15 residues. The CDR3 loop is CASSSGTGGTDTQYF. CDR3 bases: TGTGCCAGCAGTTCAGGGACAGGGGGCACAGATACGCAGTATTTT.

This clone was seen a few times. The same CDR3 also results from other DNA sequences found in this sample. The rearrangement uses TRBV9 and TRBJ1-2; D is perhaps TRBD1 (5 bases). Germline V gene data show CDR1 as SGDLS and CDR2 as YYNGEE. This CDR3 spans 13 amino acids. Trimming cost V 0 bases and J 8 bases, with 11 bases left between them. The CDR3 protein is CASSVGGDYGYTF. DNA for the CDR3: TGTGCCAGCAGCGTAGGAGGGGATTACGGCTACACCTTC.

The chain employs TRBV6-1 and TRBJ2-5, with D tentatively TRBD1 (6 bases). The germline gives CDR1 MNHNS, CDR2 SASEGT. The CDR3 totals 11 residues. V was shortened by 11 bases and J by 0 bases, with 7 bases between the two germline ends. The CDR3 sequence: CAGTNQETQYF. The CDR3 nucleotides read TGTGCCGGGACAAACCAAGAGACCCAGTACTTC.

CDR3: CASSPRQALWDEQYF. CDR3 coding DNA: TGTGCCAGCAGCCCCCGCCAGGCCTTGTGGGACGAGCAGTACTTC. The V and J genes are TRBV9 and TRBJ2-7; D gene ambiguous. Trimming removed 4 bases at V and 5 bases at J, with 19 bases between. CDR3 size: 15 residues. Germline CDR1 is SGDLS and CDR2 is YYNGEE.

The chain links TRBV12-2 to TRBJ2-7. TRBV12-2 is listed as a pseudogene. This CDR3 region has 15 residues. CDR3 in amino acids: CASRADPTISYEQYF. The DNA of the CDR3 is TGTGCAAGTCGCGCAGACCCTACCATCTCCTACGAGCAGTACTTC.

This chain connects TRBV25-1 to TRBJ2-7; TRBD2 matches 10 bases. This CDR3 is built from 15 residues. Germline assignment: CDR1 MGHDK and CDR2 SYGVNS. The V segment lost 4 bases and the J segment 3 bases; nucleotides outside the gene matches: 6. In DNA, the CDR3 is TGTGCCAGCAGTGCTCTAGCGGGGGATTACTACGAGCAGTACTTC. It translates to CASSALAGDYYEQYF.

This clone was recorded a few times. This chain joins TRBV10-3 and TRBJ1-2; a possible D gene is TRBD1 (5 bases). The V gene's germline CDR1 is ENHRY and CDR2 SYGVKD. V was trimmed by 4 bases and J by 8 bases, leaving 14 bases between them. This CDR3 has 13 residues. CDR3 in DNA: TGTGCCATCAGTGCCGGGACGGCGGGCGGCTACACCTTC. Its translation: CAISAGTAGGYTF.

The J gene is TRBJ2-3, the V gene TRBV11-2; D uncertain. V lost 1 base and J 5 bases, leaving 4 bases between the germline ends. The germline gives CDR1 SGHAT, CDR2 FQNNGV. The length of the CDR3 is 12 residues. This CDR3 reads CASSLGGDTQYF. The CDR3 DNA sequence: TGTGCCAGCAGCTTAGGAGGAGATACGCAGTATTTT.

V and J are TRBV10-3 and TRBJ2-1; D is perhaps TRBD1 (6 bases). CDR1 and CDR2 (germline): ENHRY, SYGVKD. The CDR3 consists of 14 residues. The V end lost 3 bases, the J end lost 2 bases, and 8 bases lay between the germline ends. The CDR3 protein is CAISEQGPYNEQFF. CDR3 in DNA: TGTGCCATCAGTGAACAGGGACCCTACAATGAGCAGTTCTTC.

The V call is TRBV19, the J call TRBJ1-1, with a weak D call TRBD1 (6 bases). Germline V gene lookup returns CDR1 LNHDA and CDR2 SQIVND (reference sequence). CDR3 length: 15 amino acids. V lost 4 bases, J lost 3 bases, and 15 bases lay in between. The CDR3 is CASSTVEGGYTEAFF. As DNA, the CDR3 is TGTGCCAGTAGTACCGTCGAGGGGGGGTACACTGAAGCTTTCTTT. The variable domain in full, completed from reference TRBV19 and TRBJ1-1, reads DGGITQSPKYLFRKEGQNVTLSCEQNLNHDAMYWYRQDPGQGLRLIYYSQIVNDFQKGDIAEGYSVSREKKESFPLTVTSAQKNPTAFYLCASSTVEGGYTEAFFGQGTRLTVV.

The V gene is TRBV30, the J gene TRBJ2-1, with D tentatively TRBD2 (5 bases). This CDR3 has 17 residues. The germline V gene encodes CDR1 GTSNPN and CDR2 SVGIG (reference sequence). With 2 bases removed from V and 4 bases from J, the gap between germline ends came to 21 bases. The CDR3 DNA is TGTGCCTGGAGTCCCACCCAAACTCAGTGGGAGTACAATGAGCAGTTCTTC. Translated: CAWSPTQTQWEYNEQFF.

This chain links TRBV5-1 with TRBJ2-2, with D tentatively TRBD1 (6 bases). The germline CDR1 and CDR2 sequences are SGHRS and YFSETQ. V shed 4 bases and J shed 7 bases, with 14 bases lying between them. The length of the CDR3 is 14 residues. CDR3 in DNA: TGCGCCAGCAGCGACTACAGGGATAACGGGGAGCTGTTTTTT. It translates to CASSDYRDNGELFF.

The chain carries TRBV11-2 and TRBJ1-1; D is unresolved. There are 13 residues in the CDR3. Looked up from germline, CDR1 is SGHAT and CDR2 is FQNNGV. V was shortened by 3 bases and J by 2 bases, with 7 bases between the two germline ends. The CDR3 DNA is TGTGCCAGCAGCTTGGGTTTTAACACTGAAGCTTTCTTT. Protein product: CASSLGFNTEAFF. Full variable domain (outside the CDR3, taken from reference TRBV11-2 and TRBJ1-1): EAGVAQSPRYKIIEKRQSVAFWCNPISGHATLYWYQQILGQGPKLLIQFQNNGVVDDSQLPKDRFSAERLKGVDSTLKIQPAKLEDSAVYLCASSLGFNTEAFFGQGTRLTVV.

On this clone: Other nucleotide sequences from this sample produce the same CDR3. The V and J genes are TRBV7-3 and TRBJ2-6; TRBD2 agrees at 7 bases. V shed 8 bases and J 0 bases; nucleotides not matched to a gene: 13. Germline V lookup: CDR1 SGHTA, CDR2 FQGTGA. This CDR3 has 18 amino acids. CDR3: CASAGERGGISGANVLTF. The CDR3 DNA reads as TGTGCCAGCGCCGGGGAAAGGGGAGGGATCTCTGGGGCCAACGTCCTGACTTTC.

The chain carries TRBV7-9 and TRBJ1-5; D unclear. CDR1 is SEHNR, CDR2 FQNEAQ, per germline (reference sequence). This CDR3 has 14 residues. V was trimmed by 1 base and J by 9 bases, leaving 13 bases between them. CDR3 amino acids: CASSLDGPNWPQHF. The DNA of the CDR3 is TGTGCCAGCAGCTTAGACGGGCCAAATTGGCCCCAGCATTTT.

The chain is built from TRBV28 and TRBJ1-2; D remains unclear. In germline, CDR1 is MDHEN, CDR2 SYDVKM. Trimming took 3 bases from V and 0 from J, leaving 5 bases between them. This CDR3 spans 13 amino acids. The CDR3 DNA reads TGTGCCAGCAGTTTGGGCGCTAACTATGGCTACACCTTC. This encodes CASSLGANYGYTF.

The chain combines TRBV4-1 with TRBJ2-5; 8 nucleotides agree with TRBD1. V shed 5 bases, J shed 4 bases, and the junction held 6 bases outside the gene matches. The CDR3 covers 14 residues. Germline V gene data show CDR1 as MGHRA and CDR2 as YSYEKL. The CDR3 reads CASSAQGARETQYF. In DNA, the CDR3 is TGCGCCAGCAGCGCCCAGGGGGCGAGAGAGACCCAGTACTTC.

This clone was recorded a few times. The chain couples TRBV28 to TRBJ1-5; D possibly corresponds to TRBD1 (5 bases). Germline values: CDR1 MDHEN, CDR2 SYDVKM. The CDR3 consists of 17 residues. Trimming removed 2 bases at V and 5 bases at J, with 19 bases between. The chain's CDR3 is CASSLAHWRGEDQPQHF. CDR3 DNA sequence: TGTGCCAGCAGTTTAGCGCATTGGAGAGGGGAGGATCAGCCCCAGCATTTT.

This clone was found once. The chain joins TRBV28 to TRBJ2-6, with no clear D. Germline V gene data show CDR1 as MDHEN and CDR2 as SYDVKM. V was pared by 1 base and J by 0 bases, with 13 bases between. CDR3 length: 18 residues. This chain's CDR3 is CASSLSLNIYSGANVLTF. The CDR3 nucleotides are TGTGCCAGCAGTTTATCCCTAAATATCTACTCTGGGGCCAACGTCCTGACTTTC.

The DNA for the CDR3 is TGTGCCAGCAGCATACAGGGGGCCCAAGAGACCCAGTACTTC. It translates to CASSIQGAQETQYF. The V call is TRBV5-8, the J call TRBJ2-5; TRBD1 agrees at 9 bases. Trimming removed 4 bases from V and 1 base from J; junction bases left unmatched: 2. The CDR3 consists of 14 residues. Germline V gene sequence: CDR1 SGHTS, CDR2 YDEGEE.

This clone came up a few times. The CDR3 nucleotides read TGTGCCAGCAGTTTCTCGAACACCGGGGAGCTGTTTTTT. Its translation is CASSFSNTGELFF. This chain uses TRBV27 with TRBJ2-2; D is ambiguous. The V and J ends lost 3 bases and 0 bases respectively, with 2 bases between them. The CDR3 length is 13 residues. Germline V lookup: CDR1 MNHEY, CDR2 SMNVEV (reference sequence).

The CDR3: CASSWGVNEQFF. Here the CDR3 DNA reads TGTGCCAGCAGTTGGGGGGTGAATGAGCAGTTCTTC. V and J are TRBV5-6 and TRBJ2-1; possibly TRBD2 for D (6 bases). This CDR3 comprises 12 residues. CDR1 is SGHDT, CDR2 YYEEEE, per germline. Trimming pared 5 bases from V and 7 bases from J, leaving 10 bases between.

This clone was detected once. The V gene is TRBV28, the J gene TRBJ2-1; D remains ambiguous. The CDR3 consists of 13 residues. Trimming shortened V by 4 bases and J by 0 bases, and 4 bases separated the two germline ends. CDR1 MDHEN and CDR2 SYDVKM come from the germline V gene. The CDR3 region is CASSSDSYNEQFF. CDR3 bases: TGTGCCAGCAGTTCCGACTCCTACAATGAGCAGTTCTTC.

A remark on this clone: A single base separates this from a much larger clone, so it may be a read error. The chain combines TRBV5-1 with TRBJ1-5, with D unresolved. The CDR3 extends over 16 amino acids. Germline CDR1 reads SGHRS; CDR2 reads YFSETQ. The CDR3 sequence: CASSLSSVYSNQPRHF. Written as DNA, the CDR3 is TGCGCCAGCAGCTTGAGCTCAGTCTATAGCAATCAGCCCCGGCATTTT. The entire variable domain, with the rest obtained from reference TRBV5-1 and TRBJ1-5, is as follows: KAGVTQTPRYLIKTRGQQVTLSCSPISGHRSVSWYQQTPGQGLQFLFEYFSETQRNKGNFPGRFSGRQFSNSRSEMNVSTLELGDSALYLCASSLSSVYSNQPRHFGDGTRLSIL.

The rearrangement links TRBV7-5 to TRBJ2-7. TRBV7-5 is designated a pseudogene. CDR3 size: 17 residues. CDR3 nucleotide sequence: TGTGTCAGAAGCTTATACCCGGGAAAAGGGGTCTCCTACGAGCAGTACTTC. As protein: CVRSLYPGKGVSYEQYF.